This TCR beta chain was observed in a study of metastatic and nonmetastatic thyroid tumors. Turning to the study itself: Both malignant and benign thyroid patients supplied peripheral blood and tumor or nodule tissue samples, across which the repertoires of these patients were then compared. Study-wide points: According to reports, the diversity of TCR beta was significantly higher in malignant thyroid tumors than in benign nodules, and this held in both blood and tumor samples.

Concerning this clone itself: Its antigen is as yet unknown.

TCRdb re-called the PCR reads through MiXCR. The table records 8,000 to 9,500 clones, approximately 33% of them present only once. Thyroid surgery was performed in patients who had received no treatment beforehand. V lost 7 bases and J lost 0; bases outside the gene matches: 5. Germline values: CDR1 MDHEN, CDR2 SYDVKM. This CDR3 contains 14 residues. J is TRBJ2-5 and V is TRBV28; 7 bases align to TRBD1. The sequenced sample was tumor tissue. The source of this sequence is a female donor with papillary thyroid cancer or a benign thyroid nodule (not recorded which). Some clones in this sample may be carry-over from other donors' samples. CDR3 DNA: TGTGCCAGCACCCAGACAGGGTACCAAGAGACCCAGTACTTC. Translation: CASTQTGYQETQYF.